One and the same sample provided the 17 T cell receptor beta chains below, sequenced in a study of cytomegalovirus exposure and HLA in healthy donors (dated by TCRdb to between 2016 and 2019). Library preparation employed the immunoSEQ multiplex PCR assay. A mixture of 60 forward primers for TCR Vbeta segments and 13 reverse primers for TCR Jbeta segments was used in the multiplex PCR. TCRdb provides this immuneACCESS table in a form limited to in-frame rearrangements. Some clones are lacking; in checked studies, under half of them reflect an unresolved V gene, and why the rest are absent is not known. The sample yields under 130,000 clones; under 85% were counted once. The ten most abundant clones make up 1% to 1.5% of the sample. Specimen: PBMCs. The receptors stem from a man younger than 45 in good health and CMV-seronegative.

This rearrangement joins TRBV5-1 to TRBJ1-1, with 9 bases lining up with TRBD1. The germline CDR1 and CDR2 sequences are SGHRS and YFSETQ. J lost 4 bases, V lost 0 bases, and 10 bases had no gene match. The CDR3 totals 17 residues. CDR3 nucleotide sequence: TGCGCCAGCAGCTTGGGGGATTACAGGGGGCCCTTCACTGAAGCTTTCTTT. This encodes CASSLGDYRGPFTEAFF.

This clone was recorded a few times. The rearrangement links TRBV12-5 to TRBJ1-5, with 8 bases aligning to TRBD1. V trimming: 5 bases; J trimming: 2 bases; junction bases outside the gene matches: 8. This CDR3 spans 16 amino acids. The germline CDR1 and CDR2 sequences are LGHNT and FRNRAP. For the CDR3, the DNA is TGTGCTAGTGGTCGGGACAGGACGTTAGGCAATCAGCCCCAGCATTTT. Its translation: CASGRDRTLGNQPQHF.

The gene calls are TRBV29-1 and TRBJ2-7; TRBD1 matches at 8 bases. CDR3 length: 12 residues. With V trimmed by 6 bases and J by 5 bases, 6 bases remained unmatched. Germline V gives CDR1 SQVTM, CDR2 ANQGSEA. For the CDR3, the DNA is TGCAGCGTCGGACAGGGAACGGACGAGCAGTACTTC. This codes for CSVGQGTDEQYF.

This chain uses TRBV9 with TRBJ2-7, with D tentatively TRBD1 (6 bases). The germline CDR1 and CDR2 sequences are SGDLS and YYNGEE. This CDR3 is 14 amino acids long. The ends were cut back, 3 bases at V and 1 base at J, with 11 bases in the middle. CDR3 in amino acids: CASSEQGTSYEQYF. The CDR3 DNA reads as TGTGCCAGCAGCGAACAGGGTACATCCTACGAGCAGTACTTC.

This clone appeared a single time. This sequence joins TRBV6-1 and TRBJ2-1; D may be TRBD2 (6 bases). Germline V gene data show CDR1 as MNHNS and CDR2 as SASEGT. CDR3 length: 17 residues. V dropped 0 bases and J dropped 0 bases, with 12 bases sitting between them. The chain's CDR3 is CASSEAGLASSYNEQFF. The CDR3, as DNA: TGTGCCAGCAGTGAAGCGGGGCTAGCGAGCTCCTACAATGAGCAGTTCTTC.

The gene calls are TRBV19 and TRBJ2-3; 7 bases are shared with TRBD2. The junction had 11 bases not matched to a gene; V was cut back by 0 bases and J by 2 bases. The V gene's germline CDR1 is LNHDA and CDR2 SQIVND (reference sequence). The CDR3 is 18 amino acids. For the CDR3, the DNA is TGTGCCAGTAGTATAGATGGAGCTGCGGGAGTATACACAGATACGCAGTATTTT. It yields the protein CASSIDGAAGVYTDTQYF.

The sample holds one count of this clone. V is TRBV27 and J is TRBJ2-5, with 10 bases matching TRBD2. J lost 5 bases, V lost 6 bases, and 6 bases had no gene match. The germline gives CDR1 MNHEY, CDR2 SMNVEV (reference sequence). The CDR3 totals 14 residues. The CDR3 DNA follows: TGTGCCAGCAGCCACGTAGCGGGAGGTGAGACCCAGTACTTC. Translating gives CASSHVAGGETQYF.

The chain recombines TRBV27 with TRBJ2-5; 7 bases are a match to TRBD2. CDR1 and CDR2 (germline): MNHEY, SMNVEV (reference sequence). This CDR3 comprises 15 residues. V lost 6 bases, J lost 4 bases, and 11 bases stayed unmatched. The DNA for the CDR3 is TGTGCCAGCAGCCAAACGGGGGGTTCTCGAGAGACCCAGTACTTC. Protein product: CASSQTGGSRETQYF.

This clone occurred once. The chain employs TRBV14 and TRBJ2-2; tentatively, D is TRBD2 (5 bases). Trimming shortened V by 4 bases and J by 5 bases, and 14 bases separated the two germline ends. Germline-derived CDR1 and CDR2 are SGHDN and FVKESK. The CDR3 extends over 15 amino acids. The CDR3 coding sequence is TGTGCCAGCAGCCCTGATCCACTAGAGACCGGGGAGCTGTTTTTT. Its translation: CASSPDPLETGELFF.

The chain combines TRBV19 with TRBJ1-4; 11 nucleotides match TRBD1. V lost 10 bases and J lost 7; bases outside the gene matches: 8. Looked up from germline, CDR1 is LNHDA and CDR2 is SQIVND (reference sequence). The CDR3 is made up of 14 amino acids. The CDR3 coding sequence is TGTGCCAATAAAAGGACAGGGGGCGGTGAAAAACTGTTTTTT. Protein product: CANKRTGGGEKLFF.

The chain combines TRBV27 with TRBJ2-7; maybe TRBD1 (6 bases). This CDR3 spans 13 amino acids. Germline lookup yields CDR1 MNHEY and CDR2 SMNVEV (reference sequence). The germline V and J ends were trimmed by 6 bases and 3 bases, with 12 bases remaining between them. As DNA, the CDR3 is TGTGCCAGCAGACAGGGACCCCTCTACGAGCAGTACTTC. The encoded protein is CASRQGPLYEQYF.

V is TRBV28 and J is TRBJ2-7; D is possibly TRBD2 (6 bases). This CDR3 is 13 amino acids long. Germline lookup yields CDR1 MDHEN and CDR2 SYDVKM. Trimming shortened V by 2 bases and J by 6 bases, and 11 bases separated the two germline ends. In DNA, the CDR3 is TGTGCCAGCAGTTTAATCGGGGGATTCGAGCAGTACTTC. Translated, it gives CASSLIGGFEQYF.

Remarks on this clone: The junction departs from the called germline gene at one end, perhaps through a read error. The chain has TRBV10-2 and TRBJ2-2, with 9 bases identical to TRBD2. The CDR3 loop spans 17 amino acids. Germline V gene data show CDR1 as WSHSY and CDR2 as SAAADI. CDR3 loop: CVSTGRLAGTNTGELFF. CDR3 bases: TGCGTCAGCACGGGTCGGCTAGCGGGAACGAACACCGGGGAGCTGTTTTTT.

The chain combines TRBV2 with TRBJ1-2, with D maybe TRBD1 (6 bases). V was clipped by 5 bases and J by 3 bases, with 19 bases between them. The V gene's germline CDR1 is SNHLY and CDR2 FYNNEI. This CDR3 region has 16 residues. The CDR3 spells CASSPTGTPTDYGYTF. DNA for the CDR3: TGTGCCAGCAGTCCCACCGGGACACCCACGGACTATGGCTACACCTTC.

This chain links TRBV5-6 with TRBJ2-1; 9 bases match TRBD1. Germline CDR1 SGHDT, CDR2 YYEEEE. The J segment lost 8 bases and the V segment lost 3 bases, leaving 6 bases of the junction unmatched. The CDR3 has 14 amino acids. CDR3 DNA sequence: TGTGCCAGCAGCTCAGGGGACAGGGTTTATGAGCAGTTCTTC. Amino acids: CASSSGDRVYEQFF.

This chain uses TRBV11-2 with TRBJ2-5; tentative D call: TRBD1 (6 bases). The CDR3 covers 17 residues. From germline, CDR1 is SGHAT and CDR2 FQNNGV. Trimming cost V 0 bases and J 3 bases, with 17 bases left between them. Here the CDR3 reads CASSLEGGGRIEETQYF. Here the CDR3 DNA reads TGTGCCAGCAGCTTAGAGGGTGGGGGCAGGATCGAAGAGACCCAGTACTTC.

The chain has TRBV6-5 and TRBJ2-1, with 13 bases fitting TRBD2. V lost 6 bases and J lost 8; bases outside the gene matches: 7. The CDR3 spans 15 residues. CDR1 is MNHEY, CDR2 SVGAGI, per germline. Written as DNA, the CDR3 is TGTGCCAGCAGCCAGGGACTAGCGGGGTATCATGAGCAGTTCTTC. It yields the protein CASSQGLAGYHEQFF.